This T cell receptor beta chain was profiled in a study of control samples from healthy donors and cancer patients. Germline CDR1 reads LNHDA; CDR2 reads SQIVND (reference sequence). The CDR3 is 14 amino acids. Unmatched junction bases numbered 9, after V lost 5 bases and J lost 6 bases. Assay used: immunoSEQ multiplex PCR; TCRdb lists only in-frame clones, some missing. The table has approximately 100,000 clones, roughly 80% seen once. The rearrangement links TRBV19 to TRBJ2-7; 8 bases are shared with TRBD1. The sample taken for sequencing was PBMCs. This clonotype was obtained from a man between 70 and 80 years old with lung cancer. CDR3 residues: CASSHRQGRGEQYF. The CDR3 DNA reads TGTGCCAGTAGTCACCGACAGGGGAGAGGCGAGCAGTACTTC.